This T cell receptor beta chain derives from a study of cytomegalovirus exposure and HLA in healthy donors. Study-wide results and limits: Further analysis, carried out later, found HLA-associated TCR beta chains more clonally expanded than equally common other chains.

PCR involved 60 Vbeta and 13 Jbeta primers. TCRdb keeps only in-frame clones here, not all; method: immunoSEQ multiplex PCR. The sample consists of about 120,000 clones, around 76% of them appearing once. Comment on this clone: The target antigen is unknown.

This CDR3 comprises 15 residues. Germline CDR1 reads SGDLS; CDR2 reads YYNGEE. The V gene lost 4 bases and the J gene lost 6 bases, with 19 bases spanning the gap. The chain uses TRBV9 and TRBJ1-1; D is unresolved. This clonotype was sampled from a man between 60 and 70 years old in good health and CMV-seropositive. Specimen: PBMCs. The CDR3 protein is CASSSAVALNAEAFF. CDR3 DNA: TGTGCCAGCAGCTCCGCAGTGGCTCTTAACGCTGAAGCTTTCTTT.